Listed below are T cell receptor beta chains from one sample, sequenced in a study of OX40 agonist ivuxolimab in advanced cancers. This table comes from immunoSEQ multiplex PCR, and its TCRdb copy is limited to in-frame clones, with some not included. The data show roughly 62,000 clones, approximately 83% seen once. Material: CD4+ or CD8+ T cells sorted from blood, obtained in a trial of the OX40 agonist ivuxolimab. The receptors shown here come from an adult with an advanced solid tumor such as melanoma, head and neck, liver or kidney cancer. The CDR3 runs from the conserved cysteine through the conserved F or W. D genes are given only for firm matches.

d_call j_call cdr3_length v_call cdr3_nt cdr3_aa
NA TRBJ2-4 13 TRBV5-5 TGTGCCAGCAGCGACCCGGGCCGGAACATTCAGTACTTC CASSDPGRNIQYF
NA TRBJ1-3 14 TRBV6-5 TGTGCCAGCAGTCGTCGGTCAGCTGGAAACACCATATATTTT CASSRRSAGNTIYF
NA TRBJ1-2 15 TRBV6-1 TGTGCCAGCAGTGAAGGGGGGGCAGCCTCTCGGGGCTACACCTTC CASSEGGAASRGYTF
TRBD2 TRBJ2-7 15 TRBV6-1 TGTGCCAGCAGTGACCCGGGACTAGCGTCTGTCGAGCAGTACTTC CASSDPGLASVEQYF
NA TRBJ2-5 18 TRBV18 TGTGCCAGCTCACCCCGACGGGCGGGGGCCCTGGGGCAAGAGACCCAGTACTTC CASSPRRAGALGQETQYF
NA TRBJ2-5 16 TRBV11-2 TGTGCCAGCAGCTCTATGAGGGGCCTACCGGGGGAGACCCAGTACTTC CASSSMRGLPGETQYF
NA TRBJ1-5 13 TRBV4-1 TGCGCCAGCAGCTCAGGGGTTTTCCAGCCCCAGCATTTT CASSSGVFQPQHF
NA TRBJ1-2 10 TRBV28 TGTGCCAAAGACAGGCTTGGCTACACCTTC CAKDRLGYTF
NA TRBJ1-3 14 TRBV30 TGTGCCTCCCACTACACAAACTCTGGAAACACCATATATTTT CASHYTNSGNTIYF
TRBD2 TRBJ2-7 15 TRBV6-5 TGTGCCAGCAGTTACTCAAGCGGGAGGGTTTACGAGCAGTACTTC CASSYSSGRVYEQYF
NA TRBJ2-1 13 TRBV7-2 TGTGCCAGCAGCTTAGAGCTATACAATGAGCAGTTCTTC CASSLELYNEQFF